There are a few counts of the clone carrying this TCR beta chain. What it binds is unknown. RNA, once extracted, was reverse transcribed into cDNA for use as the sequencing template. Generated by immunoSEQ multiplex PCR, the TCRdb table keeps only in-frame clones and is missing some. This table has roughly 150,000 clones, around half appearing once. Germline values: CDR1 SGHAT, CDR2 FQNNGV. The CDR3 spans 15 residues. V lost 2 bases and J 1 base, leaving 11 bases between the germline ends. Treatment indicated: oral pan-JAK inhibitor, 5-10 mg twice daily. Separation by sorting yielded CD4+ and CD8+ T cells from PBMCs. The data belong to a study of CD8+ T cells in alopecia areata. General study results and limits: Throughout tofacitinib, many expanded lesional clones continued to persist in scalp and blood.

The receptor's source is a human donor with alopecia areata. The sequences come from CD8+ T cells sorted from blood, collected at week 4, from a patient treated with tofacitinib. The chain combines TRBV11-2 with TRBJ1-1, with D perhaps matching TRBD1 (5 bases). The DNA of the CDR3 is TGTGCCAGCAGCTTATTGAGGGGAGAGAACACTGAAGCTTTCTTT. Translating it yields CASSLLRGENTEAFF.